This TCR beta chain was sequenced in a study of post-analysis software for immune sequencing data. Whole-study results and caveats: Controls significantly exceeded multiple sclerosis patients in normalized Chao1 diversity. Several TRBV segments (TRBV5-6, TRBV5-1 and TRBV20-1 among them) occurred more frequently in patients than in controls.

Concerning this clonotype itself: What it recognizes is unknown.

Germline V gives CDR1 SGDLS, CDR2 YYNGEE. With V trimmed by 0 bases and J by 7 bases, 7 bases remained unmatched. The CDR3 spans 15 residues. Libraries were made from TCR beta cDNA, and they carried unique molecular identifiers. Around 500,000 cDNA molecules came from around 1 to 10 million T cells. Via MiXCR, TCRdb re-called the PCR reads, giving one row per CDR3 protein. The sample gives hundreds of thousands of distinct CDR3 sequences, 25% to 30% of which show up once; 0.55% to 0.65% is in the top ten. This TCR derives from a girl aged 10 to 17 with multiple sclerosis. The rearrangement joins TRBV9 to TRBJ1-2; TRBD1 matches 9 bases. Sequenced: blood. CDR3 loop: CASSVAGDRVLGYTF. In nucleotides, the CDR3 is TGTGCCAGCAGCGTAGCCGGGGACAGGGTTCTTGGCTACACCTTC.